This TCR beta chain was retrieved from a study of blood T cell repertoires in COVID-19. Using immunoSEQ multiplex PCR, the repertoire was profiled, and TCRdb retains in-frame clones only, with some absent. In the table there are about 40,000 clones, about 79% of which are singletons. V lost 0 bases, J lost 5 bases, and 7 bases stayed unmatched. The length of the CDR3 is 16 residues. Germline V gene lookup returns CDR1 SGHVS and CDR2 FQNEAQ. The sequenced material came from peripheral blood. This TCR was sampled from a woman aged 55-69 years with acute or convalescent COVID-19. J is TRBJ1-5 and V is TRBV7-8; 7 nucleotides match TRBD1. CDR3 bases: TGTGCCAGCAGCTTAGCCAGGGGGTTGGAGTATCAGCCCCAGCATTTT. This gives the protein CASSLARGLEYQPQHF. The whole variable domain, remainder taken from reference TRBV7-8 and TRBJ1-5, is GAGVSQSPRYKVAKRGQDVALRCDPISGHVSLFWYQQALGQGPEFLTYFQNEAQLDKSGLPSDRFFAERPEGSVSTLKIQRTQQEDSAVYLCASSLARGLEYQPQHFGDGTRLSIL.